This TCR beta chain was identified during a study of blood T cell repertoires in COVID-19. Turning to the study itself: Sites in the United States, Italy and Spain provided acute and convalescent COVID-19 samples. The analysed material was cDNA or gDNA that came from T cells, B-cell-depleted T cells, or PBMCs.

Authors' analysis steps: Scientists estimated how many nucleated cells there were by amplifying reference gene primers. The method was immunoSEQ multiplex PCR; TCRdb's version includes in-frame clones alone and lacks a portion of them. V, J and clone size are those of that table, while D and trimming were read from the DNA. Of some 71,000 clones detected, about nine tenths appear once; the ten largest clones hold over 4%. Sequencing was carried out using peripheral blood. The source of this sequence is a woman under 30 with acute or convalescent COVID-19.

The CDR3 DNA follows: TGTGCCAGCAGTCTCGGGACAGGGTTTCAGCCCCAGCATTTT. Translated: CASSLGTGFQPQHF. This chain joins TRBV28 and TRBJ1-5; 9 positions match TRBD1. This CDR3 has 14 residues. Trimming removed 5 bases from V and 6 bases from J; junction bases left unmatched: 5. The germline gives CDR1 MDHEN, CDR2 SYDVKM.